This T cell receptor (beta chain) was identified in a study of CD8 T cells in ankylosing spondylitis. Study observations and caveats: Disease-associated clones were reportedly significantly overrepresented in matched ankylosing spondylitis synovial fluid. Previously reported in reactive arthritis synovial fluid and blood were some of the motif variants.

TCRdb reprocessed the 5' RACE reads via MiXCR and lists one record per CDR3 protein. The sample records about 250,000 distinct CDR3 sequences, about 20% being singletons. The V end lost 2 bases, the J end lost 6 bases, and 11 bases lay between the germline ends. The CDR3 covers 13 residues. This clonotype was recorded a few times. Its cognate antigen is unknown. The chain carries TRBV12-3 or TRBV12-4 and TRBJ2-7; D is tentatively TRBD1 or TRBD2 (5 bases each). This receptor was identified in a male donor with ankylosing spondylitis or in good health (not recorded which). The sample taken for sequencing was blood, either unsorted or a sorted T cell fraction (not recorded which). CDR3 sequence (DNA): TGTGCCAGCAGTTTAAATGTTGGGGGCGAGCAGTACTTC. As protein: CASSLNVGGEQYF.